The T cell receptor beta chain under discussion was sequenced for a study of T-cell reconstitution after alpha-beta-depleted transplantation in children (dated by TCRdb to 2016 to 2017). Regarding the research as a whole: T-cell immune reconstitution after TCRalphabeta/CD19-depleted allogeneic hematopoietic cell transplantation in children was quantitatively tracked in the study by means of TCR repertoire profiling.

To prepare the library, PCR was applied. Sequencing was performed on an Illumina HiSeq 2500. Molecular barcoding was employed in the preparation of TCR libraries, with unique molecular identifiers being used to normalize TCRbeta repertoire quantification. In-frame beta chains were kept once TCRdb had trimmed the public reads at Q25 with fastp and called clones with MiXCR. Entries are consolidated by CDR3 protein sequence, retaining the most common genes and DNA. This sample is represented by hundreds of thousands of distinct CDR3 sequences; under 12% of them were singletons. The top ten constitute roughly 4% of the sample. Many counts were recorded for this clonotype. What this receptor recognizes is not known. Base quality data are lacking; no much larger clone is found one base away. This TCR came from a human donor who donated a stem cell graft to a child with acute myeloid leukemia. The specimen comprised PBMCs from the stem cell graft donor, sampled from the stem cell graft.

The CDR3 reads CATSRDSLGTSVFYEQYF. The sequenced DNA: TGTGCCACCAGCAGAGATTCCCTAGGGACTAGCGTCTTTTACGAGCAGTACTTC. Recombination joined TRBV15 with TRBJ2-7, with TRBD2 identical over 10 junction bases. Counted from cysteine to phenylalanine, this CDR3 has 18 amino acids. The read is trimmed to its CDR3 DNA, 54 bases read in frame from base 1. V lost 0 bases and J lost 4 bases, and the count of bases not matched to a germline gene is 12. From a lookup of the germline V gene (reference sequence), CDR1 and CDR2 are LNHNV and YYDKDF.